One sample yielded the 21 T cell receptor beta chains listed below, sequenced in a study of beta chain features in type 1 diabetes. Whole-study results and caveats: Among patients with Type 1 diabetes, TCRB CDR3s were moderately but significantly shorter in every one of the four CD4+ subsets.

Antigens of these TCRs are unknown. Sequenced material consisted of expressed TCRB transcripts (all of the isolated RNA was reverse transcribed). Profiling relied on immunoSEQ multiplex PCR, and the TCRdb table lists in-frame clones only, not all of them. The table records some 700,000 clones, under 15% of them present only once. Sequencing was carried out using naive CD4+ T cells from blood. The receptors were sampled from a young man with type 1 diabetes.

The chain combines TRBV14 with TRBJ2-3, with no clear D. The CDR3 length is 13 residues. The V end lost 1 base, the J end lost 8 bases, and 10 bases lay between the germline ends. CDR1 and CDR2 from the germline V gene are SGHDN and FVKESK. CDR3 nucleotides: TGTGCCAGCAGCCAAGGAGGAGTGGGTACGCAGTATTTT. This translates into CASSQGGVGTQYF.

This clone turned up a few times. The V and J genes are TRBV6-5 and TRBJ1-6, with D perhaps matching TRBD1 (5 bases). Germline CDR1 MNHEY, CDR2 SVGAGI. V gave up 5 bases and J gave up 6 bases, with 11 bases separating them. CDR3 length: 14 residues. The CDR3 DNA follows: TGTGCCAGCAGTCTCGACAGATTTAATTCACCCCTCCACTTT. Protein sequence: CASSLDRFNSPLHF.

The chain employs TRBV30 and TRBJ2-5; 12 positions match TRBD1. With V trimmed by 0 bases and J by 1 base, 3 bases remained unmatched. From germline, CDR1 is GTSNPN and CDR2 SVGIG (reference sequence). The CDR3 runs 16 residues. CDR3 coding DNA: TGTGCCTGGAGTGTGGGACAGGGGGCCTTCCAAGAGACCCAGTACTTC. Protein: CAWSVGQGAFQETQYF. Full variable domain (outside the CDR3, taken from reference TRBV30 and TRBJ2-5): SQTIHQWPATLVQPVGSPLSLECTVEGTSNPNLYWYRQAAGRGLQLLFYSVGIGQISSEVPQNLSASRPQDRQFILSSKKLLLSDSGFYLCAWSVGQGAFQETQYFGPGTRLLVL.

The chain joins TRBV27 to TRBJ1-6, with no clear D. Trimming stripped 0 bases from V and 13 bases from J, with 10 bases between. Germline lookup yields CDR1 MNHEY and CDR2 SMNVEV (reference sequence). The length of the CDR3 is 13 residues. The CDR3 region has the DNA TGTGCCAGCAGTTTATCTTTTCTACGGCCCCTCCACTTT. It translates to CASSLSFLRPLHF.

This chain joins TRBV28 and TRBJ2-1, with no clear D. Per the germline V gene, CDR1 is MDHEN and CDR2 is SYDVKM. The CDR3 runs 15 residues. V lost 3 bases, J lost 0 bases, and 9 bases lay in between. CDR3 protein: CASSFSLSSYNEQFF. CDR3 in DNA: TGTGCCAGCAGTTTTAGCCTTAGCTCCTACAATGAGCAGTTCTTC.

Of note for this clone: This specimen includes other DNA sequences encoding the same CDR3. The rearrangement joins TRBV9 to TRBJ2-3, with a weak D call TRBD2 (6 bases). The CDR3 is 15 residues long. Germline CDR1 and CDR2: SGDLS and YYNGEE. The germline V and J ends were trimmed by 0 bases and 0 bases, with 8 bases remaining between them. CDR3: CASSVVSGSTDTQYF. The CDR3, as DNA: TGTGCCAGCAGCGTAGTTAGCGGTAGCACAGATACGCAGTATTTT.

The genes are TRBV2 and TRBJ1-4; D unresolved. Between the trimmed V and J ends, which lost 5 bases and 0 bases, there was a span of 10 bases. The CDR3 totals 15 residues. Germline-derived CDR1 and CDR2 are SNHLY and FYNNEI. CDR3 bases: TGTGCCAGCAGTCGTCGCCTCCCAACTAATGAAAAACTGTTTTTT. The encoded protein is CASSRRLPTNEKLFF.

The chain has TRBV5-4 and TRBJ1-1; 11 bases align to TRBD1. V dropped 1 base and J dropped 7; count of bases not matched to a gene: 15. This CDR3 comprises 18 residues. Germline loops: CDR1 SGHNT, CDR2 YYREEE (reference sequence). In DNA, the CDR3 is TGTGCCAGCAGCTTGAGGGTCCGGGACAGGGGGATGGATGGTGAAGCTTTCTTT. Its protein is CASSLRVRDRGMDGEAFF.

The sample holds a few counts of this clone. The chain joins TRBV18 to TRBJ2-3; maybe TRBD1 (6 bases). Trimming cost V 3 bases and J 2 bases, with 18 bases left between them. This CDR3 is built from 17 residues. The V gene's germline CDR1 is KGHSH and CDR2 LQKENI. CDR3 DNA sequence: TGTGCCAGCTCACCCCTGGACAGAACTTGGGACACAGATACGCAGTATTTT. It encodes CASSPLDRTWDTDTQYF.

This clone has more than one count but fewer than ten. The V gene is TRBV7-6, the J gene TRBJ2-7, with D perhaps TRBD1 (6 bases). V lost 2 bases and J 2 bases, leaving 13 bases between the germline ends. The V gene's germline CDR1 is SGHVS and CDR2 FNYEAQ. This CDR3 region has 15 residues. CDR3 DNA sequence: TGTGCCAGCAGCTTAATTGGGCAGGGGCCCTACGAGCAGTACTTC. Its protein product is CASSLIGQGPYEQYF.

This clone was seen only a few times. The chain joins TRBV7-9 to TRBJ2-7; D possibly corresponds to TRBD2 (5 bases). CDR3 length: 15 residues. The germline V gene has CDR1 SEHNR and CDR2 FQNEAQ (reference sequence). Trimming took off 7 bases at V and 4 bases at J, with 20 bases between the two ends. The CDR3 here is CASTSRETDPYEQYF. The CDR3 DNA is TGTGCCAGCACCTCTAGGGAGACTGATCCTTACGAGCAGTACTTC.

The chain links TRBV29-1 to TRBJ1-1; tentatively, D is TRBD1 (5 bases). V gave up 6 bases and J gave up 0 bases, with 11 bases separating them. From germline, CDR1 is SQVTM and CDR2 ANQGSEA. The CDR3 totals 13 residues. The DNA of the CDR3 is TGCAGCGTGATGGGGGTACTGAACACTGAAGCTTTCTTT. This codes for CSVMGVLNTEAFF.

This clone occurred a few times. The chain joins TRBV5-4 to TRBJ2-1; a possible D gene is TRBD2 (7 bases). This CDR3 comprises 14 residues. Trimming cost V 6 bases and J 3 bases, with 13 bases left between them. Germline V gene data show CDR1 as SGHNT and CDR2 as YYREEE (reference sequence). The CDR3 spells CASTPGEGYNEQFF. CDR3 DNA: TGTGCCAGCACCCCAGGGGAGGGCTACAATGAGCAGTTCTTC.

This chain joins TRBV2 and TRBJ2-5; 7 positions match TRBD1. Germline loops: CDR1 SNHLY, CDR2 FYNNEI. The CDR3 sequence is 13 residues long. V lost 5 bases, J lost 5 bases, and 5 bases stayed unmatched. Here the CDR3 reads CASSRDSYETQYF. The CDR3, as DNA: TGTGCCAGCAGTCGGGACAGTTATGAGACCCAGTACTTC.

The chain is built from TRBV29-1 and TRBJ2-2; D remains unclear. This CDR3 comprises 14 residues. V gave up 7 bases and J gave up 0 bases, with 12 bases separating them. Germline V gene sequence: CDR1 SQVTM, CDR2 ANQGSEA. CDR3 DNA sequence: TGCAGCGCTCGGGTGGCCGCGAACACCGGGGAGCTGTTTTTT. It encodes CSARVAANTGELFF.

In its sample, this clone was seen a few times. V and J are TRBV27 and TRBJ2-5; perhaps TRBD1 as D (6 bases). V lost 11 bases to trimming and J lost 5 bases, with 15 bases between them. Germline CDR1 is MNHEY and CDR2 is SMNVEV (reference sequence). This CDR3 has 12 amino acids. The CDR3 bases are TGTGCCTCCCGGCGGCAGGGGGAGACCCAGTACTTC. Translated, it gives CASRRQGETQYF.

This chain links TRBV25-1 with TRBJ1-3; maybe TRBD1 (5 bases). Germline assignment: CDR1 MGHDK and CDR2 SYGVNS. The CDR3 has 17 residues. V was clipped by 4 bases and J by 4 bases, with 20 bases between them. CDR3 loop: CASSALSGESSGNTIYF. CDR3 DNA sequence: TGTGCCAGCAGTGCACTTTCGGGGGAGTCTTCGGGAAACACCATATATTTT.

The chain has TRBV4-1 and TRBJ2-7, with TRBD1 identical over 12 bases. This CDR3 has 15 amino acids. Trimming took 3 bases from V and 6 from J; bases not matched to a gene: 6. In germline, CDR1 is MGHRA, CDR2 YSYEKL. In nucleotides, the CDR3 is TGCGCCAGCAGCCAGGGACAGGGGGCAATGGGCGAGCAGTACTTC. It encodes CASSQGQGAMGEQYF.

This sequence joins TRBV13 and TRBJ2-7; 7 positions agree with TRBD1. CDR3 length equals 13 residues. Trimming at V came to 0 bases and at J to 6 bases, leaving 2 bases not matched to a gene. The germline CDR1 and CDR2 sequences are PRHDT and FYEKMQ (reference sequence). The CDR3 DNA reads TGTGCCAGCAGCTTAGGAGGGGGCGCCGAGCAGTACTTC. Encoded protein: CASSLGGGAEQYF.

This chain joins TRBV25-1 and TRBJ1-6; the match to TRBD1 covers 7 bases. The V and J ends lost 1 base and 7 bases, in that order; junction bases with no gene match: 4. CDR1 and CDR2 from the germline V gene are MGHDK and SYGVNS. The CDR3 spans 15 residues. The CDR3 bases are TGTGCCAGCAGTGAATCCGGGACAGCAAATTCACCCCTCCACTTT. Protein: CASSESGTANSPLHF. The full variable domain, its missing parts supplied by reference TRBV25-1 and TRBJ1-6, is EADIYQTPRYLVIGTGKKITLECSQTMGHDKMYWYQQDPGMELHLIHYSYGVNSTEKGDLSSESTVSRIRTEHFPLTLESARPSHTSQYLCASSESGTANSPLHFGNGTRLTVT.

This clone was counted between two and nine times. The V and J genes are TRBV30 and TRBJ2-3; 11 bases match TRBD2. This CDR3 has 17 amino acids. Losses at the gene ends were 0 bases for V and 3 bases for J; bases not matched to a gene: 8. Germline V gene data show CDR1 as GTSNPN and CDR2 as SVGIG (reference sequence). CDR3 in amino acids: CAWSVRPLAGGTDTQYF. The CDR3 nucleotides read TGTGCCTGGAGTGTACGACCTCTAGCGGGGGGAACAGATACGCAGTATTTT.